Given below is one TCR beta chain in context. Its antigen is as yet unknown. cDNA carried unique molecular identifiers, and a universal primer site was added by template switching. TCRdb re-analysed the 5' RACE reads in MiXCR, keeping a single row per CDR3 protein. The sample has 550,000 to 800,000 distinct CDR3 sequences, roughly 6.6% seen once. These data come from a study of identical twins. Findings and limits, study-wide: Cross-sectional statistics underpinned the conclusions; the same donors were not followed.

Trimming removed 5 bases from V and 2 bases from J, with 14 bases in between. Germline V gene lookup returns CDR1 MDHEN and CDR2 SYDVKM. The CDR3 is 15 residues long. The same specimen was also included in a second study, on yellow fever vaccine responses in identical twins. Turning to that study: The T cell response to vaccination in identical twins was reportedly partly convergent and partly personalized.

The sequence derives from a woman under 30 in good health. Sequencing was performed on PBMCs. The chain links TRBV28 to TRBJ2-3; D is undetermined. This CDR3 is CASSRRDSTTDTQYF. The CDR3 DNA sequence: TGTGCCAGCAGTCGGAGAGACTCCACCACAGATACGCAGTATTTT.